This T cell receptor beta chain was profiled in a study of T cell responses to AZD1222 COVID-19 vaccine. Study results and caveats: Epitopes outside B.1.351 and B.1.1.7 mutated regions reportedly drew nearly half of spike TCRs. A mostly white British donor set with more females was recruited, and clonal diversity was possibly underestimated. Two AZD1222 doses significantly raised spike-specific TCR breadth and depth over controls. The peak T cell response came first, and repertoires were sampled only after it.

As regards this clone: As yet, its antigen is unknown. This sample also contains other DNA sequences that code for the same CDR3.

The data were produced by immunoSEQ multiplex PCR, yet TCRdb's version contains in-frame clones alone and is incomplete. The sample carries 66,000 or so clones, roughly nine tenths recorded once. J gave up 5 bases and V 2 bases, and 5 bases lay outside the gene matches. The CDR3 covers 16 residues. Germline lookup yields CDR1 MDHEN and CDR2 SYDVKM. This TCR derives from an adult in good health. The sample was peripheral blood, taken on day 0 of AZD1222 vaccination. This chain links TRBV28 with TRBJ2-3; 12 bases are shared with TRBD2. The CDR3 DNA reads as TGTGCCAGCAGTTTACCTAGCGGGAGGGCGAAAGATACGCAGTATTTT. It translates to CASSLPSGRAKDTQYF.